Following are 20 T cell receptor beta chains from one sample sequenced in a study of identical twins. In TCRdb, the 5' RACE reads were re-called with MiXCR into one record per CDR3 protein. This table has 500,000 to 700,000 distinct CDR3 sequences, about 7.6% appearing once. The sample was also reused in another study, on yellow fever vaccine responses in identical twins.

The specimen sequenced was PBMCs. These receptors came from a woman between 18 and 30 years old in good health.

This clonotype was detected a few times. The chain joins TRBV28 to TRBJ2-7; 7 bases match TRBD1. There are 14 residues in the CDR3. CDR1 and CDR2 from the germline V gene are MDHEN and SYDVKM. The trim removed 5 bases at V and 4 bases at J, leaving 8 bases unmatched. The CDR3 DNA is TGTGCCAGCAGTCCTGGGGACAGAAGATACGAGCAGTACGTC. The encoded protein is CASSPGDRRYEQYV.

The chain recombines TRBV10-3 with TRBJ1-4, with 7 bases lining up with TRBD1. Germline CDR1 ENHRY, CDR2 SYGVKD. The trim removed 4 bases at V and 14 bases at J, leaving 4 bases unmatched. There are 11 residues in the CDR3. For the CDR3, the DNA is TGTGCCATCAGTGGAGGACAGGTTCTGTTTTTT. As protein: CAISGGQVLFF.

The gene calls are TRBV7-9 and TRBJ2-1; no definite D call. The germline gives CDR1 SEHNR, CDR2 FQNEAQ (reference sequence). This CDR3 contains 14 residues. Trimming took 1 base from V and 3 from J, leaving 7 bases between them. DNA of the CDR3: TGTGCCAGCAGCTTAGGTGCGGACTACAATGAGCAGTTCTTC. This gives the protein CASSLGADYNEQFF.

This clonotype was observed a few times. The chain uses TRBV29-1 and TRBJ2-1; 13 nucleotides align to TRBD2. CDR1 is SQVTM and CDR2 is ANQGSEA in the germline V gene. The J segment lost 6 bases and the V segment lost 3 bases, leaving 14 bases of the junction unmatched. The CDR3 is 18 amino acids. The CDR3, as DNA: TGCAGCGTTGATTCGTCGACTAGCGGGAGGATTTTCCCCAATGAGCAGTTCTTC. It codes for CSVDSSTSGRIFPNEQFF.

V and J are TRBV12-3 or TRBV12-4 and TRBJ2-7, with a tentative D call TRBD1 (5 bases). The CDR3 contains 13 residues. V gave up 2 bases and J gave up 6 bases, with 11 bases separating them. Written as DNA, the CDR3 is TGTGCCAGCAGTTTACGGTCTAGGGGCGAGCAGTACGTC. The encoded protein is CASSLRSRGEQYV.

The CDR3, as DNA: TGTGCCAGCAGCTTAGATTTCGTAGCCGGATACAATGAGCAGTTCTTC. Translated, it gives CASSLDFVAGYNEQFF. The chain carries TRBV7-8 and TRBJ2-1; D is unclear. Trimming shortened V by 1 base and J by 4 bases, and 14 bases separated the two germline ends. Germline CDR1 SGHVS, CDR2 FQNEAQ. This CDR3 comprises 16 residues.

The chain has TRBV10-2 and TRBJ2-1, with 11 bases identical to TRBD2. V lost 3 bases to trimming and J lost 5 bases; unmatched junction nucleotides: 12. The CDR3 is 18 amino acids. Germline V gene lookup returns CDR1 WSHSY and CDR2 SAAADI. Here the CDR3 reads CASSEVFKGTSGNNEQFF. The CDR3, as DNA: TGCGCCAGCAGTGAAGTTTTTAAGGGGACTAGCGGTAACAATGAGCAGTTCTTC.

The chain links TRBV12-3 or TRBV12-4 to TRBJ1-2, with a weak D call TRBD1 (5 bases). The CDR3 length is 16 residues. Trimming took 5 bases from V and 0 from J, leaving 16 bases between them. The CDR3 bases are TGTGCCAGCAGTCTGCACGGGACCTCGGCTAACTATGGCTACACCTTC. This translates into CASSLHGTSANYGYTF.

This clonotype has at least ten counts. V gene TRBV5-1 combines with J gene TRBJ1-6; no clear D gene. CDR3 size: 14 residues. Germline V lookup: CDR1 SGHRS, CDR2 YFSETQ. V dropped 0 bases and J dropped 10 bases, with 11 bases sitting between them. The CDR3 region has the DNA TGCGCCAGCAGCTTGGCCGGAAGAGGATCACCCCTCCACTTT. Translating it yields CASSLAGRGSPLHF.

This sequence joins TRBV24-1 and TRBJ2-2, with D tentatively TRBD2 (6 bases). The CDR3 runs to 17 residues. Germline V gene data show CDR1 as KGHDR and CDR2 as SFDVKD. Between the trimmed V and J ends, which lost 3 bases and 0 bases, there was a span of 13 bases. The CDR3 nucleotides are TGTGCCACCAGTGATATCCTGACTAGTTCGAACACCGGGGAGCTGTTTTTT. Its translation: CATSDILTSSNTGELFF.

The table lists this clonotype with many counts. In DNA, the CDR3 is TGTGCCAGCAGGGGTGGGGGCACTGAAGCTTTCTTT. The encoded protein is CASRGGGTEAFF. This chain uses TRBV2 with TRBJ1-1, with D possibly TRBD1 on 5 matching bases. CDR1 SNHLY and CDR2 FYNNEI come from the germline V gene. The CDR3 has 12 residues. V was cut by 6 bases and J by 4 bases, with 9 bases left in between.

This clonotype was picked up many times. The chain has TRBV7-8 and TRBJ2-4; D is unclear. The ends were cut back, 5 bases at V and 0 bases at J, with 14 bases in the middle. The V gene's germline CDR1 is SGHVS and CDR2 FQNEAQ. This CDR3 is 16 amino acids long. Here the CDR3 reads CASSLAPRIAKNIQYF. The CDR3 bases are TGTGCCAGCAGCCTGGCCCCTAGGATAGCCAAAAACATTCAGTACTTC.

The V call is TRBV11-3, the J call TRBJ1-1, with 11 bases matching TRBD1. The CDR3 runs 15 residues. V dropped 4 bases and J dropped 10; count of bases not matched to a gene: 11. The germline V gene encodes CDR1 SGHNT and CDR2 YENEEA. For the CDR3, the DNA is TGTGCCAGCAGCTACGCCGGGGACAGGGGGTCTTTAGCTTTCTTT. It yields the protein CASSYAGDRGSLAFF.

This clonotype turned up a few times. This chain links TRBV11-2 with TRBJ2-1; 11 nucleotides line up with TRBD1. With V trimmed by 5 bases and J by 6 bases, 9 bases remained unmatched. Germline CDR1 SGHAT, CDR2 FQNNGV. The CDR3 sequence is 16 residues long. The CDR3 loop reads CASSTWTGGLGNEQFF. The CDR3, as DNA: TGTGCCAGCAGCACCTGGACAGGGGGCTTGGGCAATGAGCAGTTCTTC.

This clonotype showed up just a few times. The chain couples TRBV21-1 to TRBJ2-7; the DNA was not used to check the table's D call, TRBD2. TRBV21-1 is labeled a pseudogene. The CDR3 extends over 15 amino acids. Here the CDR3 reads CASSGPGGRVGEQYF. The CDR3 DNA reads TGTGCCAGCAGCGGACCGGGAGGGAGGGTGGGCGAGCAGTACTTC.

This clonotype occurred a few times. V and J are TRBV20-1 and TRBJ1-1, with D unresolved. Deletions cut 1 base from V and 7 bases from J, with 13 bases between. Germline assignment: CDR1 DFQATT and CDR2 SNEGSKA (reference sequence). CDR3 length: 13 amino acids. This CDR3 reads CSARGSGVGEAFF. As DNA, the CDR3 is TGCAGTGCTAGAGGTTCCGGGGTGGGTGAAGCTTTCTTT.

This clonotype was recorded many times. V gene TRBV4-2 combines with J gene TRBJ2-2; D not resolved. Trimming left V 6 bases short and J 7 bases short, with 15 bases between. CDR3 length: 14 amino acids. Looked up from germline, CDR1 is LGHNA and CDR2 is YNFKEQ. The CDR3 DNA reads TGTGCCAGCAGTCGAGGCGACCCCGGCGGGGAGCTGTTTTTT. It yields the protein CASSRGDPGGELFF.

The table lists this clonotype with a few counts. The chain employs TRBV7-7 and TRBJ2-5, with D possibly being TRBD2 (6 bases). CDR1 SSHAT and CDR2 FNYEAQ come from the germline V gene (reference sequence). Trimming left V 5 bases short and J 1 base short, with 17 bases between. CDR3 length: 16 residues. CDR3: CASSPQSGLFQETQYF. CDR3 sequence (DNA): TGTGCCAGCAGCCCCCAATCGGGACTCTTCCAAGAGACCCAGTACTTC.

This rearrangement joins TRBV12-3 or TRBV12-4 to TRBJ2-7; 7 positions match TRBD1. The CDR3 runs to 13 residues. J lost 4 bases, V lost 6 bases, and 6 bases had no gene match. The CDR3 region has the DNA TGTGCCAGCAGGGGCGAGGGGGCTTACGAGCAGTACTTC. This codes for CASRGEGAYEQYF.

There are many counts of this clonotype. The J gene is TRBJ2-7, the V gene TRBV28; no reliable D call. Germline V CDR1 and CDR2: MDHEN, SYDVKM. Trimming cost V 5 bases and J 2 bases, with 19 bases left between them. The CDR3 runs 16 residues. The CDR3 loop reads CASSPSLVAATYEQYV. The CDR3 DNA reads TGTGCCAGCAGTCCAAGCCTGGTGGCAGCAACCTACGAGCAGTACGTC.